This note documents a single TCR beta chain sequence. The sample is drawn from a study of blood T cell repertoires in COVID-19. The authors' processing: Reference gene primer amplification gave estimated nucleated cell counts. Using immunoSEQ multiplex PCR, the repertoire was profiled, and TCRdb retains in-frame clones only, with some absent. V, J and clone size are taken as reported in that table, and D and trimming were inferred from the DNA itself. In the table there are 30,000 to 35,000 clones, 65% to 90% of which are singletons. V lost 4 bases and J lost 7; bases outside the gene matches: 10. Germline V lookup: CDR1 LNHNV, CDR2 YYDKDF (reference sequence). The CDR3 covers 16 residues.

This clonotype was obtained from an elderly man with active COVID-19. V gene TRBV15 combines with J gene TRBJ2-2, with 9 bases fitting TRBD1. What was sequenced was peripheral blood. The CDR3: CATSTRTGESIGELFF. Written as DNA, the CDR3 is TGTGCCACCAGCACAAGGACAGGGGAGAGTATCGGGGAGCTGTTTTTT. Full variable domain (rest looked up from reference TRBV15 and TRBJ2-2): DAMVIQNPRYQVTQFGKPVTLSCSQTLNHNVMYWYQQKSSQAPKLLFHYYDKDFNNEADTPDNFQSRRPNTSFCFLDIRSPGLGDTAMYLCATSTRTGESIGELFFGEGSRLTVL.